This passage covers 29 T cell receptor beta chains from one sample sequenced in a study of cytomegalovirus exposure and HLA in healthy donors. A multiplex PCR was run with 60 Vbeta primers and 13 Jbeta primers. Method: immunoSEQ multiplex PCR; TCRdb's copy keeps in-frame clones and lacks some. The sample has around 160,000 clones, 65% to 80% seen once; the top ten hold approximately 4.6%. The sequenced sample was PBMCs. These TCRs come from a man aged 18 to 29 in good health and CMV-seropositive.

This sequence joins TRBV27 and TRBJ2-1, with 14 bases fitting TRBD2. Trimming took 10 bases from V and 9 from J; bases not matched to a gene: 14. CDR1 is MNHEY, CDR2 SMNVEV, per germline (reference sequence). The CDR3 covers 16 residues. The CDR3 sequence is CATKISGTSGSSEQFF. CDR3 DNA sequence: TGTGCCACCAAAATTTCAGGGACTAGCGGGAGTTCTGAGCAGTTCTTC.

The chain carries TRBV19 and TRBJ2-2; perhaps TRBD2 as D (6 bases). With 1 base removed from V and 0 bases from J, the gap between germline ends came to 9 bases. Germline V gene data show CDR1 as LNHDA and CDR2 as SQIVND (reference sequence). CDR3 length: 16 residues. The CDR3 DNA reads TGTGCCAGTAGTATAGGCGGAGGGGCGAACACCGGGGAGCTGTTTTTT. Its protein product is CASSIGGGANTGELFF.

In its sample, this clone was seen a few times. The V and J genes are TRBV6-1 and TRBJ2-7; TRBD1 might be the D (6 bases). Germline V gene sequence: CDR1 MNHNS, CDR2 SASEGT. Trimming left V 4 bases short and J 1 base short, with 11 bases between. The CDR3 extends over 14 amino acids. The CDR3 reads CASSGGQYSYEQYV. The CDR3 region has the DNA TGTGCCAGCAGTGGTGGACAGTATTCCTACGAGCAGTACGTC.

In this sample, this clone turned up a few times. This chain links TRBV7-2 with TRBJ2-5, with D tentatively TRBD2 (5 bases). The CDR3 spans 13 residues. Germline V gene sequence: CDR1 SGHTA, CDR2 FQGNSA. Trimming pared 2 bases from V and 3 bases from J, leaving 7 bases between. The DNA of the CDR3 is TGTGCCAGCAGCTTAACTAGAAAAGAGACCCAGTACTTC. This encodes CASSLTRKETQYF. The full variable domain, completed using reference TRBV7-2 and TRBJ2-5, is GAGVSQSPSNKVTEKGKDVELRCDPISGHTALYWYRQSLGQGLEFLIYFQGNSAPDKSGLPSDRFSAERTGGSVSTLTIQRTQQEDSAVYLCASSLTRKETQYFGPGTRLLVL.

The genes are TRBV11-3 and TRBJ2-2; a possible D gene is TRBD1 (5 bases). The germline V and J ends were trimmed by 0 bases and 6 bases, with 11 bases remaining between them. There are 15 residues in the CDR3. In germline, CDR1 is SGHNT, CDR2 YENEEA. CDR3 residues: CASSLDQGAAGELFF. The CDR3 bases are TGTGCCAGCAGCTTAGACCAAGGGGCGGCCGGGGAGCTGTTTTTT.

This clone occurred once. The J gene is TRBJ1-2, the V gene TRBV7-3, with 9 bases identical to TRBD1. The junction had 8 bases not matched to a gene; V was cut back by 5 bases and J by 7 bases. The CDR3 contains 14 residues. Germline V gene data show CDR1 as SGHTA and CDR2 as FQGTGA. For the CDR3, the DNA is TGTGCCAGCAGCGACACAGGGGGCGGGCGTGGCTACACCTTC. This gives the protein CASSDTGGGRGYTF.

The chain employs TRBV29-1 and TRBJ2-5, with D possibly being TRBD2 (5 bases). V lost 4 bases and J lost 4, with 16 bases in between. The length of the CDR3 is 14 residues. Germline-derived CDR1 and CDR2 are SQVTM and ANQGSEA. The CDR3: CSVGLGGGAETQYF. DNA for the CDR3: TGCAGCGTTGGACTGGGCGGAGGTGCAGAGACCCAGTACTTC.

The CDR3 sequence is CASSLAVPRETQYF. DNA for the CDR3: TGTGCCAGCAGCTTAGCGGTCCCTCGGGAGACCCAGTACTTC. This rearrangement joins TRBV7-9 to TRBJ2-5; D gene uncertain. The V and J ends lost 0 bases and 5 bases respectively, with 10 bases between them. The germline V gene has CDR1 SEHNR and CDR2 FQNEAQ (reference sequence). The length of the CDR3 is 14 residues.

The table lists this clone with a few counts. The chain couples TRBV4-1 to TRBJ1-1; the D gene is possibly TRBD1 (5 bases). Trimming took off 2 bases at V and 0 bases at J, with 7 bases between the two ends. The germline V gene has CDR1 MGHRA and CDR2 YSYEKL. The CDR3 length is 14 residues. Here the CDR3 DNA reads TGCGCCAGCAGCCAACTGACAGTGAACACTGAAGCTTTCTTT. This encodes CASSQLTVNTEAFF.

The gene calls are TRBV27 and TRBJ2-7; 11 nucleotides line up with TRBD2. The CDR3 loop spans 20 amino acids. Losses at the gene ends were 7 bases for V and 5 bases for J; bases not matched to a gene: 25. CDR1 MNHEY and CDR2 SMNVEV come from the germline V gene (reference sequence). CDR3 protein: CASTFHLEIAGGPVGHEQYV. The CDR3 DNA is TGTGCCAGCACCTTCCACCTCGAAATAGCGGGAGGGCCAGTCGGCCACGAGCAGTACGTC.

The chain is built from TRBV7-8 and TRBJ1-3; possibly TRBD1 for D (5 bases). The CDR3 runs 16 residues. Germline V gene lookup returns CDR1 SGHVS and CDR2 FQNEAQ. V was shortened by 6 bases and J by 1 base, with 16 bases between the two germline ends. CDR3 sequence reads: CASSWEGQPSGNTIYF. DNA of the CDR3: TGTGCCAGCAGTTGGGAGGGGCAGCCGTCTGGAAACACCATATATTTT.

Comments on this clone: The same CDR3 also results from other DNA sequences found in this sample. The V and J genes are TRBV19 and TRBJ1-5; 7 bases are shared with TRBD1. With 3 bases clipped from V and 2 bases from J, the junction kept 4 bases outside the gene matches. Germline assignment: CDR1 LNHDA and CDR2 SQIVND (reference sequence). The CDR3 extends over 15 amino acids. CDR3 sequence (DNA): TGTGCCAGTAGTATGTCTGGACAGGGCAATCAGCCCCAGCATTTT. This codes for CASSMSGQGNQPQHF.

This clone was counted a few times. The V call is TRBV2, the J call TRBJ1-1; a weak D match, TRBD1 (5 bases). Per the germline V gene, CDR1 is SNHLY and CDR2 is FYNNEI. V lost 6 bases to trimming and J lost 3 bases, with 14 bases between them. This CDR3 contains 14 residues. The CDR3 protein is CASSRRRGDTEAFF. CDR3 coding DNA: TGTGCCAGCAGCCGTAGACGGGGGGACACTGAAGCTTTCTTT.

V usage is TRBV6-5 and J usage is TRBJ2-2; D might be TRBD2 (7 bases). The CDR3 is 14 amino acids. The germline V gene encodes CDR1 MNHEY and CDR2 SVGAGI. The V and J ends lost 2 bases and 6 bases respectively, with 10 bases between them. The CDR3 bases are TGTGCCAGCAGTTACGGGGGGGCAGCCGGGGAGCTGTTTTTT. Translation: CASSYGGAAGELFF.

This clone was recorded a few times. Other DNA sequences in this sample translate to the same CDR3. The CDR3 sequence: CASSEAEYGYTF. The CDR3 DNA follows: TGTGCCAGCAGTGAAGCGGAGTATGGCTACACCTTC. The rearrangement joins TRBV6-1 to TRBJ1-2; no clear D. V was pared by 0 bases and J by 5 bases, with 4 bases between. Per the germline V gene, CDR1 is MNHNS and CDR2 is SASEGT. The CDR3 length is 12 residues.

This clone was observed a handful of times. CDR3 amino acids: CASSMEWGVEQYV. The CDR3 DNA is TGTGCCAGTAGTATGGAGTGGGGGGTGGAGCAGTACGTC. V is TRBV19 and J is TRBJ2-7; a weak D match, TRBD2 (6 bases). The germline V gene has CDR1 LNHDA and CDR2 SQIVND (reference sequence). V dropped 3 bases and J dropped 7 bases, with 13 bases sitting between them. CDR3 length equals 13 residues.

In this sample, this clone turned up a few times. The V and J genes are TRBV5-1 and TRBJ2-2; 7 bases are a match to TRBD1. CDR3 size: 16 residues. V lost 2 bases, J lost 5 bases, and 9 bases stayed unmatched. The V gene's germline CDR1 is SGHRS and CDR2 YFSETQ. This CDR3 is CASSFTQGVRTGELFF. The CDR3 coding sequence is TGCGCCAGCAGCTTCACTCAGGGGGTACGGACCGGGGAGCTGTTTTTT.

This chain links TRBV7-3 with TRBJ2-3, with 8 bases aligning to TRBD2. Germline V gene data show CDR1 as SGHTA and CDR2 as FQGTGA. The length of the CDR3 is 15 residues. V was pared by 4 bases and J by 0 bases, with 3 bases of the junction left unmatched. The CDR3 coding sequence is TGTGCCAGCAGCTCGATAGCGGGGAGCACAGATACGCAGTATTTT. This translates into CASSSIAGSTDTQYF.

The CDR3 nucleotides read TGTGCCAGCAGTGAGGGGGGGTTAAATGAAAAACTGTTTTTT. It codes for CASSEGGLNEKLFF. The genes are TRBV6-1 and TRBJ1-4; D possibly corresponds to TRBD1 (5 bases). The V end was cut by 3 bases, the J end by 5 bases, with 10 bases between. The germline gives CDR1 MNHNS, CDR2 SASEGT. The CDR3 consists of 14 residues.

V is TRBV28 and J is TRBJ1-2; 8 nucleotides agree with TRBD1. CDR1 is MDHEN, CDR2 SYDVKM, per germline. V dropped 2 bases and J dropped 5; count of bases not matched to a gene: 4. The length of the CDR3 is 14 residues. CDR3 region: CASSLGTGGYGYTF. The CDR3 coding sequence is TGTGCCAGCAGTTTAGGGACAGGTGGATATGGCTACACCTTC.

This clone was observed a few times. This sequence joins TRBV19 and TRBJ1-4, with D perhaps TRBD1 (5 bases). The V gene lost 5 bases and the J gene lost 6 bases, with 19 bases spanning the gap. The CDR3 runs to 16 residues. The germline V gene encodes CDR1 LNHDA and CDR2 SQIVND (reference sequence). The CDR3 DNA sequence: TGTGCCAGTAGTCAGGGTACCGACGTTTACTATGAAAAACTGTTTTTT. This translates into CASSQGTDVYYEKLFF.

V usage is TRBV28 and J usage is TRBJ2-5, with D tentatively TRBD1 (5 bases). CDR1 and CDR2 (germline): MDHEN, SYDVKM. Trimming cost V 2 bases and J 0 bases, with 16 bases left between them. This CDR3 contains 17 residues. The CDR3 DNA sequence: TGTGCCAGCAGTTTAAGCCAAATTGGGGCGTACCAAGAGACCCAGTACTTC. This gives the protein CASSLSQIGAYQETQYF. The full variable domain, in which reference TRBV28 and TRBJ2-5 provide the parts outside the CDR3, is DVKVTQSSRYLVKRTGEKVFLECVQDMDHENMFWYRQDPGLGLRLIYFSYDVKMKEKGDIPEGYSVSREKKERFSLILESASTNQTSMYLCASSLSQIGAYQETQYFGPGTRLLVL.

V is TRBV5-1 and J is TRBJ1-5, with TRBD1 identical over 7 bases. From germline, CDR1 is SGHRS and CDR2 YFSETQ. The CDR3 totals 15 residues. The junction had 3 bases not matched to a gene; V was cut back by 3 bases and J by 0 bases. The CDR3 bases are TGCGCCAGCAGCTGGACAGGAAATAGCAATCAGCCCCAGCATTTT. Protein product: CASSWTGNSNQPQHF.

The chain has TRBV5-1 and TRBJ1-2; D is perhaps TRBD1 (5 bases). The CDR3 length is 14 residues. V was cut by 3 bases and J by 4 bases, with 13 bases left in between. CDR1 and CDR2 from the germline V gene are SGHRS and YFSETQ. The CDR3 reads CASSSHETGYGYTF. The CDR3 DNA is TGCGCCAGCAGCTCCCATGAAACAGGCTATGGCTACACCTTC.

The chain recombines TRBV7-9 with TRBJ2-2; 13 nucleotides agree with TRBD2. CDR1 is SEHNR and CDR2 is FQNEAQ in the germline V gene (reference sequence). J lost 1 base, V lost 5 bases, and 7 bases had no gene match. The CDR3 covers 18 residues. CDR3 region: CASSPKLAGGRNTGELFF. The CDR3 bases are TGTGCCAGCAGCCCTAAACTAGCGGGGGGGCGGAACACCGGGGAGCTGTTTTTT.

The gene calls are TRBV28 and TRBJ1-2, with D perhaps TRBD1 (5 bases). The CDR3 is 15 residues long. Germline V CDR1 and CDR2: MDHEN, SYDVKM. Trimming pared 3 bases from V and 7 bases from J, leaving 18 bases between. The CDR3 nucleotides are TGTGCCAGCAGTTTTGGAGCCCCAGGGCTGGGTGGCTACACCTTC. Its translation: CASSFGAPGLGGYTF.

CDR3 protein: CASTNSYNSPLHF. The CDR3 bases are TGTGCCAGCACAAACTCCTATAATTCACCCCTCCACTTT. The genes are TRBV2 and TRBJ1-6; D unclear. CDR1 and CDR2 from the germline V gene are SNHLY and FYNNEI. The ends were cut back, 7 bases at V and 0 bases at J, with 4 bases in the middle. The CDR3 totals 13 residues. The whole variable domain, remainder taken from reference TRBV2 and TRBJ1-6, is EPEVTQTPSHQVTQMGQEVILRCVPISNHLYFYWYRQILGQKVEFLVSFYNNEISEKSEIFDDQFSVERPDGSNFTLKIRSTKLEDSAMYFCASTNSYNSPLHFGNGTRLTVT.

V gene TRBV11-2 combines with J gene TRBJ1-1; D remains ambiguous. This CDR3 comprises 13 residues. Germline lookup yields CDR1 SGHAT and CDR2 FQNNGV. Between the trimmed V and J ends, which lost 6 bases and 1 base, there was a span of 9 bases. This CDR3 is CASSFHRNTEAFF. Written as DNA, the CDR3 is TGTGCCAGCAGTTTCCATAGGAACACTGAAGCTTTCTTT.

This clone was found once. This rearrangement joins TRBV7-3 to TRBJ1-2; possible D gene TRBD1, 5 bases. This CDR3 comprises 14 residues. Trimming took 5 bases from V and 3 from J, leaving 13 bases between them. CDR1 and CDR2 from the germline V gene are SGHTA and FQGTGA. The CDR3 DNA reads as TGTGCCAGCAGCCGCAATGGGGGGGACTATGGCTACACCTTC. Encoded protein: CASSRNGGDYGYTF.